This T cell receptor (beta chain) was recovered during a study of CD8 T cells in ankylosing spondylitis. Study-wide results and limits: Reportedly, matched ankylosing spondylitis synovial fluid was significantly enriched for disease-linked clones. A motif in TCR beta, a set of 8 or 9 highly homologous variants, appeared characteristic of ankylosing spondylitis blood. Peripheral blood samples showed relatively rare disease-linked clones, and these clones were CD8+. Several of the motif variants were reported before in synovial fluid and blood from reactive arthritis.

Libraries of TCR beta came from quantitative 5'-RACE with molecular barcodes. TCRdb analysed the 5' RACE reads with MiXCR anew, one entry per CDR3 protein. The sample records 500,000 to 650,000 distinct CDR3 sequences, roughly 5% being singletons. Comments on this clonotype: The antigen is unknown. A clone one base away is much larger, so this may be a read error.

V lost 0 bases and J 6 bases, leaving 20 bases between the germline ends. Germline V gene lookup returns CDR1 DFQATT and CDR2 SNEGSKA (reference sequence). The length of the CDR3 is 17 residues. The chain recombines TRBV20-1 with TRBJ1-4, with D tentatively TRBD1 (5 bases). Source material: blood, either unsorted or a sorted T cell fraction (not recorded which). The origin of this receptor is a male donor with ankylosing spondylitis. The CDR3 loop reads CSARDRAWGTPDEKLFF. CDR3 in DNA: TGCAGTGCTAGAGATCGGGCTTGGGGGACGCCTGATGAAAAACTGTTTTTT.